This TCR beta chain was recovered during a study of blood T cell repertoires in COVID-19. Study background: T cells, B-cell-depleted T cells, or PBMCs supplied cDNA or gDNA.

V was cut by 2 bases and J by 6 bases, with 8 bases left in between. This CDR3 is built from 13 residues. Germline values: CDR1 MNHNS, CDR2 SASEGT. The table came from immunoSEQ multiplex PCR; TCRdb's copy has only in-frame clones and leaves some out. The data contain roughly 150,000 clones, roughly 82% of them singletons. The genes are TRBV6-1 and TRBJ1-5; D may be TRBD1 (6 bases). The receptor was derived from a woman aged 50 to 65 in a cohort sampled during active or convalescent COVID-19. Sequenced sample: peripheral blood. CDR3 protein: CASSETGLQPQHF. CDR3 in DNA: TGTGCCAGCAGTGAAACAGGGCTTCAGCCCCAGCATTTT.